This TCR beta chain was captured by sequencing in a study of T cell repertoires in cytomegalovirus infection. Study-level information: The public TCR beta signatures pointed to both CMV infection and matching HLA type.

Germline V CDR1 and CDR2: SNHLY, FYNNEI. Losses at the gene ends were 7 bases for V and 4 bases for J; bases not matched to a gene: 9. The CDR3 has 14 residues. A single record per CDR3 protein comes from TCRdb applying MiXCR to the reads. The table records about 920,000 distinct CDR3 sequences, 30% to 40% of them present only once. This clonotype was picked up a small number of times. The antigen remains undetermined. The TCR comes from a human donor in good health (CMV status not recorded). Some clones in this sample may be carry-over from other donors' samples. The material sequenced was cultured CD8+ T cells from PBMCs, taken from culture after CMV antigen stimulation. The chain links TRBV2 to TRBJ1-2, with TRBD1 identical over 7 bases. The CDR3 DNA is TGTGCCAGCATGGGGGACAGCGGCATCTATGGCTACACCTTC. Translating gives CASMGDSGIYGYTF. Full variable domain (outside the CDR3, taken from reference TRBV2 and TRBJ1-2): EPEVTQTPSHQVTQMGQEVILRCVPISNHLYFYWYRQILGQKVEFLVSFYNNEISEKSEIFDDQFSVERPDGSNFTLKIRSTKLEDSAMYFCASMGDSGIYGYTFGSGTRLTVV.